This T cell receptor (beta chain) was recorded in a study of blood T cell repertoires in COVID-19. Study-level background: Donors in the United States, Italy and Spain gave samples during acute or convalescent COVID-19. T cells, B-cell-depleted T cells, or PBMCs provided the cDNA or gDNA that served as material.

Libraries were prepared by immunoSEQ multiplex PCR; TCRdb keeps only in-frame clonotypes and omits some of them. The sample consists of roughly 100,000 clones, about four fifths of them appearing once. This clone was observed many times. The germline gives CDR1 SGHAT, CDR2 FQDESV (reference sequence). The V gene lost 3 bases and the J gene lost 7 bases, with 16 bases spanning the gap. CDR3 length: 15 residues. The TCR comes from a man aged 55-75 years with acute or convalescent COVID-19. V and J are TRBV11-1 and TRBJ2-1; D possibly corresponds to TRBD1 (6 bases). The sequencing input was peripheral blood. CDR3 sequence (DNA): TGTGCCAGCAGCTTCCCAGGGGCAGCGAGGAATGAGCAGTTCTTC. It codes for CASSFPGAARNEQFF.